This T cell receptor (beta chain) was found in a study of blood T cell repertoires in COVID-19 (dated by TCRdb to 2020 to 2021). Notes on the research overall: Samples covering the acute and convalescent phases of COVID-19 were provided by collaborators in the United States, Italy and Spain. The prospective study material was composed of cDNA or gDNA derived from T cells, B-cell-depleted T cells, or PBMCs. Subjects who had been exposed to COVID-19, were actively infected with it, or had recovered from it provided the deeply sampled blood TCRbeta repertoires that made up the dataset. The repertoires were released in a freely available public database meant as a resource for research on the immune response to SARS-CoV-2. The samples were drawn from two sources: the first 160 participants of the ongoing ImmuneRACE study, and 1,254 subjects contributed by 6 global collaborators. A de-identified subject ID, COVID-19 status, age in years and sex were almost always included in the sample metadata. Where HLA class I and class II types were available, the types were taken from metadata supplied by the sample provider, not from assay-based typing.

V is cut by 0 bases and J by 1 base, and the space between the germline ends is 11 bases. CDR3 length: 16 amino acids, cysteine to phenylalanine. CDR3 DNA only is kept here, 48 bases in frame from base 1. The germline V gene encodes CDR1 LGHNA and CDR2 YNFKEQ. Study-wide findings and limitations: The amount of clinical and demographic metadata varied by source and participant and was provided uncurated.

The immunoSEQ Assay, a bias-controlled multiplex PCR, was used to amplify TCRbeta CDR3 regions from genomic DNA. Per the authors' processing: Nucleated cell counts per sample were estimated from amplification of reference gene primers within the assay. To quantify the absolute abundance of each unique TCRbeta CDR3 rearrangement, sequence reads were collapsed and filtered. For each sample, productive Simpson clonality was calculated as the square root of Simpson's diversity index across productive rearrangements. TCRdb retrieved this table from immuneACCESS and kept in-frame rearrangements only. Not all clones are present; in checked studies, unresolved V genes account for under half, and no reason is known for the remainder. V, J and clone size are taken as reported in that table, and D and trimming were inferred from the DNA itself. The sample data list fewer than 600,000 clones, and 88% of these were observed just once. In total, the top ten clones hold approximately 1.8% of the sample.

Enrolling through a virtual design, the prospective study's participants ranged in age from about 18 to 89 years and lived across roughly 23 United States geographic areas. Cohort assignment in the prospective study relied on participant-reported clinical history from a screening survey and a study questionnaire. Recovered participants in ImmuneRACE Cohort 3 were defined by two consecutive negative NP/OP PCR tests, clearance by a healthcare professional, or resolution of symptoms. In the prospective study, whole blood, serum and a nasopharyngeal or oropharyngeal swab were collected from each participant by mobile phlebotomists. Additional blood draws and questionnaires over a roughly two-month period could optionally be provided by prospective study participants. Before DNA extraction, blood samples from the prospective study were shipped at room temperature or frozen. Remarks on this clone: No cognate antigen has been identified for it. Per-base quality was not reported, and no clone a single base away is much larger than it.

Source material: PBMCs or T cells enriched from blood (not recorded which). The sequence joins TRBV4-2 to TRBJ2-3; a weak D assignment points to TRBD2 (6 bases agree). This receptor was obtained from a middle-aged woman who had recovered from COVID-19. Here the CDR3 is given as CASSQDLAERTDTQYF. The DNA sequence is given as TGTGCCAGCAGCCAAGATTTAGCGGAACGCACAGATACGCAGTATTTT.